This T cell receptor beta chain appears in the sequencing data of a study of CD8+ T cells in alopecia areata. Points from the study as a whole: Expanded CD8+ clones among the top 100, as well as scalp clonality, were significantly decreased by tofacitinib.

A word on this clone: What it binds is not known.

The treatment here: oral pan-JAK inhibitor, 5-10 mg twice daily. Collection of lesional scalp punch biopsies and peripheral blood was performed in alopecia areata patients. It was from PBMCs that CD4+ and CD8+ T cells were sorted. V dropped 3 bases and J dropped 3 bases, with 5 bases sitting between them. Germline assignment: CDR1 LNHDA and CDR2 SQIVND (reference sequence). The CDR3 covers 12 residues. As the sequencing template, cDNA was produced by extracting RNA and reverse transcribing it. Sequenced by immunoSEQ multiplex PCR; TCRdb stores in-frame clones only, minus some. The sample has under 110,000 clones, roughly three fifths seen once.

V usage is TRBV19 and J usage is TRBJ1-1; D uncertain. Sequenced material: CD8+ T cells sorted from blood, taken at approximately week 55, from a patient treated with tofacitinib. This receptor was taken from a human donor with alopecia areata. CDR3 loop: CASSIGYTEAFF. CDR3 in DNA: TGTGCCAGTAGTATTGGGTACACTGAAGCTTTCTTT.